The rows below give T cell receptor beta chains drawn from one sample of a study of cytomegalovirus exposure and HLA in healthy donors. The assay was immunoSEQ multiplex PCR, and TCRdb's table has in-frame clones only and misses some. The sample shows around 170,000 clones, approximately 84% of them seen only once. Sequenced sample: PBMCs. These TCRs come from a man in his fifties in good health and CMV-seronegative. CDR3s include the opening cysteine and the closing phenylalanine or tryptophan. Each record gives: V gene, J gene, CDR3 protein.

>TRBV7-3|TRBJ2-2
CANPTSGGSVGELFF
>TRBV9|TRBJ1-4
CASSVSGLGEKLFF
>TRBV4-2|TRBJ1-1
CASSPIDRDTEAFF
>TRBV6-5|TRBJ1-6
CASSQDRDRVSPLHF
>TRBV18|TRBJ1-6
CASSPGMLRDRGPSPLHF
>TRBV9|TRBJ2-3
CASSVRDSNTDTQYF
>TRBV25-1|TRBJ1-2
CASSVGQGYGYTF
>TRBV4-1|TRBJ2-7
CASSSDIYEQYF
>TRBV5-1|TRBJ2-3
CASSSDSGAVTDTQYF
>TRBV4-3|TRBJ2-1
CASSPSKAQGLYNEQFF
>TRBV6-1|TRBJ1-2
CASIDGQGSYGYTF
>TRBV4-1|TRBJ1-2
CASSQDGGQGYGYTF
>TRBV19|TRBJ2-7
CASSIDARYYEQYF
>TRBV7-9|TRBJ1-2
CASSLDRGSIPF
>TRBV18|TRBJ2-6
CASSPTVSGANVLTF
>TRBV7-2|TRBJ2-5
CASSLGGGREGTQYF
>TRBV2|TRBJ1-5
CASSDRGVQPQHF
>TRBV6-4|TRBJ2-2
CASSPRGANTGELFF
>TRBV7-8|TRBJ2-7
CASSLSQQGIVDEQYF
>TRBV9|TRBJ1-2
CASSVDPGQGYGYTF
>TRBV15|TRBJ1-2
CATSRDPTSNYGYTF
>TRBV6-7|TRBJ2-6
CASSSPAGIFSGANVLTF
>TRBV19|TRBJ2-5
CASSKPGQGLRTQYF
>TRBV9|TRBJ2-1
CASSVGRGTNYNEQFF
>TRBV13|TRBJ2-7
CASSSGTGVYEQYF
>TRBV16|TRBJ1-5
CASRLGGSNNQPQHF
>TRBV9|TRBJ2-2
CASGGGDYTGELFF